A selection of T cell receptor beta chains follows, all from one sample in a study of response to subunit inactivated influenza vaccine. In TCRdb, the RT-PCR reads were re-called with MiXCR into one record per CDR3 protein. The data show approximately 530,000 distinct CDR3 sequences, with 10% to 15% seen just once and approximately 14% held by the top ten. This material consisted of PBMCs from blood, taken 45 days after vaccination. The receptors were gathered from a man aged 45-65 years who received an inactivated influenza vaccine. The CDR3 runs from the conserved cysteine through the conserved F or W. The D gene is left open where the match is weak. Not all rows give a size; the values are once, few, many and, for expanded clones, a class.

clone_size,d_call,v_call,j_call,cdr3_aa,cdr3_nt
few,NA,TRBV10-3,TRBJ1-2,CAISERGVFYGYTF,TGTGCCATCAGTGAAAGGGGAGTCTTCTATGGCTACACCTTC
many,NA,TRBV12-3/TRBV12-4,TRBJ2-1,CASNYQSNEQFF,TGTGCCAGCAACTACCAGTCTAATGAGCAGTTCTTC
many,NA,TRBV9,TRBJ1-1,CASSVGLGEATEAFF,TGTGCCAGCAGCGTAGGTTTGGGGGAAGCCACTGAAGCTTTCTTT
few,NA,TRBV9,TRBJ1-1,CASSEGGRNTEAFF,TGTGCCAGCAGCGAGGGAGGGAGGAACACTGAAGCTTTCTTT
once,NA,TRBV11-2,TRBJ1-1,CASSPSSEAFF,TGTGCCAGCAGCCCCTCCTCTGAAGCTTTCTTT
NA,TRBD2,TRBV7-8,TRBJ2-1,CASSWGTSGRARRDEQFF,TGTGCCAGCAGTTGGGGGACTAGCGGGAGGGCCAGGAGGGATGAGCAGTTCTTC
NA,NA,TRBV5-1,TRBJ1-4,CASSPDSTTNEKLFF,TGCGCCAGCAGTCCCGACAGTACAACTAATGAAAAACTGTTTTTT
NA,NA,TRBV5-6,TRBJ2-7,CASSLSPGGAYEQYF,TGTGCCAGCAGCTTGTCCCCAGGGGGGGCTTACGAGCAGTACTTC
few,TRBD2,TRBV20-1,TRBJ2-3,CSARARGDSTDTQYF,TGCAGTGCTAGAGCTCGGGGGGATAGCACAGATACGCAGTATTTT
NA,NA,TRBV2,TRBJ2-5,CASSETGMETQYF,TGTGCCAGCAGTGAAACAGGGATGGAGACCCAGTACTTC
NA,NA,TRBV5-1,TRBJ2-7,CASSLEKRQAQYF,TGCGCCAGCAGCTTGGAGAAGCGGCAGGCGCAGTACTTC
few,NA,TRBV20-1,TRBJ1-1,CSGKNGITEAFF,TGCAGTGGAAAGAACGGGATCACTGAAGCTTTCTTT
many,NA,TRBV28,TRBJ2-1,CASSLASVGNEQFF,TGTGCCAGCAGTTTGGCTAGCGTGGGCAATGAGCAGTTCTTC
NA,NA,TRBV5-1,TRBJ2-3,CASSSKQGADTQYF,TGCGCCAGCAGCTCAAAGCAGGGAGCAGATACGCAGTATTTT
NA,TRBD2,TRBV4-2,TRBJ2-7,CASSRTSGRTISYEQYF,TGTGCCAGCAGCCGGACCAGCGGGAGAACTATCTCCTACGAGCAGTACTTC
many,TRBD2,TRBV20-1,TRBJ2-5,CSARTSVETQYF,TGCAGTGCTAGGACTAGCGTAGAGACCCAGTACTTC
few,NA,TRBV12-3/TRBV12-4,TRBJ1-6,CASSSFSPLHF,TGTGCCAGCAGTTCCTTTTCCCCCCTCCACTTT
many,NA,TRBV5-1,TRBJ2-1,CASSLGAGRGNEQFF,TGTGCCAGCAGCCTAGGGGCGGGACGAGGCAATGAGCAGTTCTTC
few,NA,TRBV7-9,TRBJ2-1,CASSLDGLYNEQFF,TGTGCCAGCAGCTTAGATGGCCTCTACAATGAGCAGTTCTTC
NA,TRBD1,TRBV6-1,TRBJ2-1,CASTAPGTGYNEQFF,TGTGCCAGCACCGCGCCCGGGACAGGGTACAATGAGCAGTTCTTC
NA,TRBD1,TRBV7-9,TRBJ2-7,CASSPGTGGAGEQYF,TGTGCCAGCAGCCCAGGGACAGGGGGCGCGGGCGAGCAGTACTTC
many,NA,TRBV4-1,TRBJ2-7,CASSQVSAGASYEQYF,TGCGCCAGCAGCCAAGTCTCGGCAGGGGCTTCCTACGAGCAGTACTTC
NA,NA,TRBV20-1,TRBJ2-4,CSARSTQGGLGNIQYF,TGCAGTGCTAGATCCACACAGGGAGGATTAGGAAACATTCAGTACTTC
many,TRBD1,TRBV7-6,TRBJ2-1,CASSLAQGAITSYNEQFF,TGTGCCAGCAGCCTAGCACAGGGGGCCATTACTTCCTACAATGAGCAGTTCTTC
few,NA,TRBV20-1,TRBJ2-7,CSARERGVFYEQYF,TGCAGTGCTAGAGAGAGGGGGGTTTTCTACGAGCAGTACTTC
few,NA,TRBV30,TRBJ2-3,CAWHPSLRDTQYF,TGTGCCTGGCATCCTTCCTTGCGGGATACGCAGTATTTT
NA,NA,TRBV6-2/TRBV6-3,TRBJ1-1,CASTQAIMNTEAFF,TGTGCCAGCACCCAGGCCATCATGAACACTGAAGCTTTCTTT
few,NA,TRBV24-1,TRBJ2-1,CATSDLTAREQFF,TGTGCCACCAGTGACTTGACAGCCCGTGAGCAGTTCTTC
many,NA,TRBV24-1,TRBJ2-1,CATSDALLRDYNEQFF,TGTGCCACCAGCGACGCCCTACTCCGGGACTACAATGAGCAGTTCTTC
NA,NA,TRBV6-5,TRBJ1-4,CASSYGGKTGNEKLFF,TGTGCCAGCAGTTACGGTGGGAAAACAGGGAATGAAAAACTGTTTTTT
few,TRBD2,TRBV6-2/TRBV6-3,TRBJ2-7,CASSYGWDYQRERSSYEQYF,TGTGCCAGCAGTTACGGATGGGACTACCAAAGGGAAAGAAGCTCCTACGAGCAGTACTTC
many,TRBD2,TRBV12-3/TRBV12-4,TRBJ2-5,CASSFPSGLQETQYF,TGTGCCAGCAGTTTCCCTAGCGGGCTCCAAGAGACCCAGTACTTC
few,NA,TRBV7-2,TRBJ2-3,CASSVSRLDTQYF,TGTGCCAGCAGCGTTTCACGTTTGGATACGCAGTATTTT
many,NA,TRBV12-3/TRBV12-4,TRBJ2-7,CASSARGREQYF,TGTGCCAGCAGTGCTCGCGGGCGAGAGCAGTACTTC
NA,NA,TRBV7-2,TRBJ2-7,CASSLPGHLGSYEQYF,TGTGCCAGCAGCCTCCCGGGGCACCTCGGCTCCTACGAGCAGTACTTC
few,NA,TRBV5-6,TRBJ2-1,CASSFWTKLLYNEQFF,TGTGCCAGCAGCTTTTGGACGAAGCTCCTTTACAATGAGCAGTTCTTC
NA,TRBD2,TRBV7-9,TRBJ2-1,CASSLRGGLAGLNEQFF,TGTGCCAGCAGCTTACGGGGGGGACTAGCGGGACTGAATGAGCAGTTCTTC
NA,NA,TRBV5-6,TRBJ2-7,CASSLQGRGTSYEQYF,TGTGCCAGCAGCCTGCAGGGTCGCGGGACATCCTACGAGCAGTACTTC
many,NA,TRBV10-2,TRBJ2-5,CASSESGETQYF,TGCGCCAGCAGTGAGTCGGGGGAGACCCAGTACTTC
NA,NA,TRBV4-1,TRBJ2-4,CASSQDPASLKNIQYF,TGCGCCAGCAGCCAAGATCCTGCTTCCCTCAAAAACATTCAGTACTTC
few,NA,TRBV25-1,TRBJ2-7,CASSDPAGDAYEQYF,TGTGCCAGCAGTGACCCCGCAGGGGACGCCTACGAGCAGTACTTC
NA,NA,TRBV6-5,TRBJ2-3,CASSYSRDLVGTQYF,TGTGCCAGCAGTTACTCGAGGGACCTTGTCGGTACGCAGTATTTT
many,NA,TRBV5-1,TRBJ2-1,CASSLVAATYNEQFF,TGCGCCAGCAGCTTGGTAGCGGCTACCTACAATGAGCAGTTCTTC
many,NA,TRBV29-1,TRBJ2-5,CSVEDPRESTRETQYF,TGCAGCGTTGAAGATCCCCGGGAGAGTACCCGTGAGACCCAGTACTTC
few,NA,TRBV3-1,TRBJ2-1,CASSQGHGGNEQFF,TGTGCCAGCAGCCAAGGTCACGGGGGCAATGAGCAGTTCTTC
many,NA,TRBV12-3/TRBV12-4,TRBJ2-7,CASSPPGGVYEQYF,TGTGCCAGCAGTCCCCCCGGGGGAGTGTACGAGCAGTACTTC
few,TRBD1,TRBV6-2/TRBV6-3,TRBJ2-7,CASSYSGQALYEQYF,TGTGCCAGCAGTTACTCGGGACAGGCCCTCTACGAGCAGTACTTC
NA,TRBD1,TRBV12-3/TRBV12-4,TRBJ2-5,CASSFSGTGLETQYF,TGTGCCAGCAGTTTTTCCGGGACAGGGCTGGAGACCCAGTACTTC
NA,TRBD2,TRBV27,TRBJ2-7,CASIRTSGPYEQYF,TGTGCCAGCATTAGGACTAGCGGGCCCTACGAGCAGTACTTC
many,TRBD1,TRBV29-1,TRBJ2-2,CSARTGTGNTGELFF,TGCAGCGCGCGAACCGGGACAGGGAACACCGGGGAGCTGTTTTTT
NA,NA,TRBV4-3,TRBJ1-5,CASSPERGQPQHF,TGCGCCAGCAGCCCGGAGCGGGGCCAGCCCCAGCATTTT
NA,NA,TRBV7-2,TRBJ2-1,CASSFIEAAGEQFF,TGTGCCAGCAGCTTCATCGAGGCCGCGGGTGAGCAGTTCTTC
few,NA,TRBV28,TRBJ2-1,CASSLFASLPEQFF,TGTGCCAGCAGTTTATTTGCCAGCTTGCCGGAGCAGTTCTTC
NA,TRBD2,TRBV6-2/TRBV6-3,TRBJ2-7,CASTTPGRGYEQYF,TGTGCCAGCACCACTCCGGGGAGGGGTTACGAGCAGTACTTC